These 2 T cell receptor beta chains were sequenced from one sample in a study of T cell repertoires in cytomegalovirus infection. TCRdb recomputed calls from the reads with MiXCR, one row per CDR3 protein. The sample yields about 98,000 distinct CDR3 sequences, 16% seen once. Sample: PBMCs. These TCRs come from a human donor in good health (CMV status not recorded). Some clones in this sample may be carry-over from other donors' samples.

At least ten counts were recorded for this clonotype. The genes are TRBV7-8 and TRBJ1-5; no firm D call. Germline CDR1 and CDR2: SGHVS and FQNEAQ. The CDR3 spans 15 residues. Trimming shortened V by 1 base and J by 0 bases, and 7 bases separated the two germline ends. DNA for the CDR3: TGTGCCAGCAGCTTAGTAGGCAGTAGCAATCAGCCCCAGCATTTT. This translates into CASSLVGSSNQPQHF.

The chain uses TRBV27 and TRBJ1-2; D is unresolved. The CDR3 runs 14 residues. Germline V lookup: CDR1 MNHEY, CDR2 SMNVEV (reference sequence). Deletions cut 2 bases from V and 3 bases from J, with 10 bases between. CDR3 in DNA: TGTGCCAGCAGTTTAAGAGGGCGGGACTATGGCTACACCTTC. The encoded protein is CASSLRGRDYGYTF.